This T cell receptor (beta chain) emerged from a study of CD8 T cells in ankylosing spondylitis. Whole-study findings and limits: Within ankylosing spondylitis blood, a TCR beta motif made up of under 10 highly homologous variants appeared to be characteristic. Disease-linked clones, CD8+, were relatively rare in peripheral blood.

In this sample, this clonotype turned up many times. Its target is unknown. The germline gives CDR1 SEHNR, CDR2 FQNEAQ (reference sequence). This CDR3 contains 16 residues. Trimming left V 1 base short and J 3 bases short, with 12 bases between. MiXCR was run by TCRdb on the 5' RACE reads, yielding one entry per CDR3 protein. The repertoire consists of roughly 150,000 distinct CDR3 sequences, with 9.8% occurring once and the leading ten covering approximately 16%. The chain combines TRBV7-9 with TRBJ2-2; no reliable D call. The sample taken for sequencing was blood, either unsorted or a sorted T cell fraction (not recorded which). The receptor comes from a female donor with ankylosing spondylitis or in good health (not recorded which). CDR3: CASSLDTPWDTGELFF. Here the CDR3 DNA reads TGTGCCAGCAGCTTAGATACACCATGGGACACCGGGGAGCTGTTTTTT.